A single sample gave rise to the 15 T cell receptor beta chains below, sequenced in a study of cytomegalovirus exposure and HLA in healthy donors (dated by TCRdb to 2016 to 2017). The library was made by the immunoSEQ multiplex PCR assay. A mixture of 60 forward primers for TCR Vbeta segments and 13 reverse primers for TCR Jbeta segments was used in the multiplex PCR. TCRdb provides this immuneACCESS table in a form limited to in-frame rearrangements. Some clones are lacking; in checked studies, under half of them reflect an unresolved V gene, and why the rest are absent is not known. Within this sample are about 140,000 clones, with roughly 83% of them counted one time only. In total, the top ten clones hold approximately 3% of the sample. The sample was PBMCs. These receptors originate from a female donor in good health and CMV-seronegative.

The CDR3 reads CASRPGTNYGYTF. DNA for the CDR3: TGTGCCAGCAGACCCGGGACAAACTATGGCTACACCTTC. This chain uses TRBV6-5 with TRBJ1-2; maybe TRBD1 (6 bases). The V end was cut by 6 bases, the J end by 2 bases, with 10 bases between. From germline, CDR1 is MNHEY and CDR2 SVGAGI. The CDR3 is made up of 13 amino acids.

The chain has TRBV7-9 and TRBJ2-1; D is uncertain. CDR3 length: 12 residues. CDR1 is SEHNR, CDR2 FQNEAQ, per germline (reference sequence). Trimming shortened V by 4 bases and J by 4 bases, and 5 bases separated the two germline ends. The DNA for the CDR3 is TGTGCCAGCAGCTATATTTACAATGAGCAGTTCTTC. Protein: CASSYIYNEQFF.

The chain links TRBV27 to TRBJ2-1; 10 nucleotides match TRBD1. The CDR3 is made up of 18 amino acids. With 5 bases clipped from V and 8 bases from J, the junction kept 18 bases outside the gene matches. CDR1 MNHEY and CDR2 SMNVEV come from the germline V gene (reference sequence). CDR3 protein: CASSQRPTGQGIRDEQFF. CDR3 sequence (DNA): TGTGCCAGCAGTCAACGCCCAACGGGACAGGGGATCCGAGATGAGCAGTTCTTC.

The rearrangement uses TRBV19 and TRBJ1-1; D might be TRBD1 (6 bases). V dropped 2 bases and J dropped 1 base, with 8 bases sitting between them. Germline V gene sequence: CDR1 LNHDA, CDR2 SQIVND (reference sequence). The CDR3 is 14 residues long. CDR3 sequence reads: CASSINRANTEAFF. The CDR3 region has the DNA TGTGCCAGTAGTATAAACAGGGCGAACACTGAAGCTTTCTTT.

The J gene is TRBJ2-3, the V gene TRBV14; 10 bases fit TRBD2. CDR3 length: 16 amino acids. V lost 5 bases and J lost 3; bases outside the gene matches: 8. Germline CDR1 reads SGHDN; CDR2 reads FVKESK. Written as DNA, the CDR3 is TGTGCCAGCAGCAAACTCAGCGGGGGGGCGACAGATACGCAGTATTTT. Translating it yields CASSKLSGGATDTQYF.

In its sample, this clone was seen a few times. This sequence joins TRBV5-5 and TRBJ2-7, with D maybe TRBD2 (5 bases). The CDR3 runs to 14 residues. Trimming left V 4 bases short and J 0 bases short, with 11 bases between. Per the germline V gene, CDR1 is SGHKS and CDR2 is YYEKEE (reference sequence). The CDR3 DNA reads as TGTGCCAGCAGCCCGGGGTTAGGCTCCTACGAGCAGTACTTC. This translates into CASSPGLGSYEQYF.

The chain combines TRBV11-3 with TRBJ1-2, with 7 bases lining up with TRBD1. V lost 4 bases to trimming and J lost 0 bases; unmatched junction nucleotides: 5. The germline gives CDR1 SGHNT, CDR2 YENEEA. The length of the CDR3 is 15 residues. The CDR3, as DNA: TGTGCCAGCAGCTGGGGGACAGATTCTAACTATGGCTACACCTTC. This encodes CASSWGTDSNYGYTF.

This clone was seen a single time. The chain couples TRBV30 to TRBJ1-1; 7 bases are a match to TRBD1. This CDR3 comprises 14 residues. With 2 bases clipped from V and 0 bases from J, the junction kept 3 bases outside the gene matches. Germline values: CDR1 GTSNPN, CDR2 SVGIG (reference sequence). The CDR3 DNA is TGTGCCTGGAGTTCAGGGGGTCTGAACACTGAAGCTTTCTTT. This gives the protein CAWSSGGLNTEAFF.

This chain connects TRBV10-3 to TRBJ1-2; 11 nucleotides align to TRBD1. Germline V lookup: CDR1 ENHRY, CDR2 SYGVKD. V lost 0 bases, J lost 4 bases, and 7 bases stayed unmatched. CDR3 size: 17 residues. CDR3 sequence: CAISESSGGQGVYGYTF. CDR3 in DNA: TGTGCCATCAGTGAGTCCAGTGGGGGACAGGGGGTCTATGGCTACACCTTC.

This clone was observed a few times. The CDR3 sequence: CASSPPGDFQETQYF. DNA of the CDR3: TGTGCCAGCAGCCCCCCCGGGGACTTCCAAGAGACCCAGTACTTC. The V call is TRBV5-4, the J call TRBJ2-5; D is possibly TRBD2 (6 bases). The V gene's germline CDR1 is SGHNT and CDR2 YYREEE (reference sequence). There are 15 residues in the CDR3. Trimming left V 4 bases short and J 1 base short, with 14 bases between.

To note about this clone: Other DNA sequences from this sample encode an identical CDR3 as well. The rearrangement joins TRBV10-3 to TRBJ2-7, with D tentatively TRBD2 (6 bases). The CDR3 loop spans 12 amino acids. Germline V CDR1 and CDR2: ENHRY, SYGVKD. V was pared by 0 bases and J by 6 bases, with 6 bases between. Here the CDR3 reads CAISESGGEQYF. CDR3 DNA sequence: TGTGCCATCAGTGAGTCGGGGGGCGAGCAGTACTTC.

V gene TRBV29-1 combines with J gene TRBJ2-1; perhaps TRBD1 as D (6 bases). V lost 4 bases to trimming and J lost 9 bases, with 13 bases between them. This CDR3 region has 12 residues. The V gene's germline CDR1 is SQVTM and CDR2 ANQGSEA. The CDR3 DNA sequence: TGCAGCGTTGGGGAAGGGGGTGCTGAGCAGTTCTTC. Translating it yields CSVGEGGAEQFF.

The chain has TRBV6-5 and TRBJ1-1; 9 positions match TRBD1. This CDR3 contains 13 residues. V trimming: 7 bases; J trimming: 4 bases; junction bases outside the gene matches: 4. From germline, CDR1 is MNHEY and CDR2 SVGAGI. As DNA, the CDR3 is TGTGCCAGCAAGAAGACAGGGGGCACTGAAGCTTTCTTT. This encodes CASKKTGGTEAFF.

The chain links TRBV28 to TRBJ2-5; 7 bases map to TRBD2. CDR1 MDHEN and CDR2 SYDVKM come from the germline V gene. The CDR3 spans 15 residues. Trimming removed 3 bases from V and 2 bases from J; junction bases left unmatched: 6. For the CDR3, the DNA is TGTGCCAGCAGTTTCGCGGCTAGCGGACAAGAGACCCAGTACTTC. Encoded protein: CASSFAASGQETQYF.

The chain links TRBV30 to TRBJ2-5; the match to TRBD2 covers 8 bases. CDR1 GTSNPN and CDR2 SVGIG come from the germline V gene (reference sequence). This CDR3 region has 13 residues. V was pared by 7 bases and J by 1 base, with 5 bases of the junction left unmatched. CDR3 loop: CASGTRFQETQYF. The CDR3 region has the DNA TGTGCCTCCGGGACTAGATTCCAAGAGACCCAGTACTTC.